The source of this TCR beta chain is a study of molecular identifiers for immune sequencing clone quantification. Sorting was used to obtain naive CD8 T cells (CD8+CD4-CCR7+CD45RA+). This clonotype was observed a handful of times. Its antigen remains unknown. With listed TCR primers and previously described methods, bulk TCR libraries were prepared. TCRdb called the PCR reads again in MiXCR, with one record for every CDR3 protein. This table holds about 630,000 distinct CDR3 sequences, roughly 23% found once. The study, taken as a whole, reports: Over 97% of effector molecules, but under 1% in naive cells, were held by clones with more than 20 RNA copies. Some 970,000 naive cells reportedly did not prevent detection of spiked Jurkat TCR RNA from one cell.

This sequence was found in a human donor in good health. Some libraries in this study had Jurkat cell RNA spiked in. What was sequenced was naive CD8+ T cells from blood, with Jurkat cell RNA spiked in. Subset: FACS-sorted CD8+CD4-CCR7+CD45RA+ naive T cells.

The CDR3 reads CASSLAQFPYEQYF. CDR3 nucleotide sequence: TGCGCCAGCAGCTTGGCCCAGTTTCCCTACGAGCAGTACTTC. V usage is TRBV5-1 and J usage is TRBJ2-7; D call uncertain. The CDR3 runs to 14 residues. The germline V gene encodes CDR1 SGHRS and CDR2 YFSETQ. Trimming left V 0 bases short and J 2 bases short, with 9 bases between.